Only a few counts were recorded for the clone carrying this T cell receptor beta chain. Its antigen remains unknown. This sample was included in a study of T-cell memory formation after mild COVID-19. For the study at large: The two donors had largely donor-specific TCR clusters.

TCRdb reanalysed the 5' RACE reads using MiXCR and keeps one entry per CDR3 protein. The sample records about 560,000 distinct CDR3 sequences, approximately 15% being singletons. Findings of the study overall: The appearance of some responding clones in pre-infection memory suggested that cross-reactive memory joined. CM and EM subsets held most contracting CD4+ clones; EMRA held CD8+ ones.

V was trimmed by 5 bases and J by 1 base, leaving 14 bases between them. CDR1 and CDR2 from the germline V gene are MNHNY and SVGAGI (reference sequence). CDR3 length: 16 amino acids. This clonotype was sampled from an adult woman who had mild COVID-19 (a few samples of this study predate the infection). Cell type and time point are not known. The sequencing input was PBMCs or a T cell subset sorted from them (not recorded which). The chain joins TRBV6-6 to TRBJ2-2; the D gene is possibly TRBD1 (6 bases). The CDR3 region is CASSSAGTRNTGELFF. The CDR3 DNA sequence: TGTGCCAGCAGTAGTGCCGGGACAAGGAACACCGGGGAGCTGTTTTTT.